Listed below are T cell receptor beta chains from one sample, sequenced in a study of T cells after yellow fever vaccination. Each CDR3 protein is one row after TCRdb ran MiXCR on the 5' RACE reads. Of around 300,000 distinct CDR3 sequences listed, over 3.5% are singletons. Material: PBMCs, obtained 5 days after the yellow fever booster vaccination. Every receptor here comes from a young man who received the YFV17D yellow fever vaccine. CDR3s include the opening cysteine and the closing phenylalanine or tryptophan. The order of the fields is CDR3 protein, CDR3 DNA, clone size, D gene, J gene, V gene. A D gene is named only where the DNA matches it firmly. Clone size is not always given. Where it is, it says once, few, many or a class for expanded clones.

CDR3: CASSFADSYNSPLHF
DNA: TGTGCCAGCAGCTTCGCGGACAGTTATAATTCACCCCTCCACTTT
size: NA
D: NA
J: TRBJ1-6
V: TRBV6-2/TRBV6-3

CDR3: CASSSRASGDTQYF
DNA: TGCGCCAGCAGCTCCAGGGCTTCGGGAGATACGCAGTATTTT
size: few
D: NA
J: TRBJ2-3
V: TRBV5-1

CDR3: CASSPNTGVLQPQHF
DNA: TGTGCCAGCAGTCCGAATACAGGGGTTCTTCAGCCCCAGCATTTT
size: NA
D: TRBD1
J: TRBJ1-5
V: TRBV28

CDR3: CSAGPLLNEKLFF
DNA: TGCAGTGCTGGTCCACTGCTGAATGAAAAACTGTTTTTT
size: many
D: NA
J: TRBJ1-4
V: TRBV20-1

CDR3: CARRFRRSSYNSPLHF
DNA: TGTGCCAGGAGATTCAGGAGGAGCTCCTATAATTCACCCCTCCACTTT
size: NA
D: NA
J: TRBJ1-6
V: TRBV21-1

CDR3: CASSQTDPRPSGELFF
DNA: TGCGCCAGCAGCCAGACGGATCCTAGGCCCTCCGGGGAGCTGTTTTTT
size: few
D: NA
J: TRBJ2-2
V: TRBV4-1

CDR3: CASSNRKAGGRGGEQFF
DNA: TGTGCCAGCAGTAACCGAAAAGCGGGCGGCCGGGGGGGTGAGCAGTTCTTC
size: few
D: TRBD2
J: TRBJ2-1
V: TRBV6-6

CDR3: CASSLVSFSEKLFF
DNA: TGCGCCAGCAGCTTGGTCAGCTTTTCTGAAAAACTGTTTTTT
size: NA
D: NA
J: TRBJ1-4
V: TRBV5-1

CDR3: CASSFAQPQHF
DNA: TGTGCCAGCAGTTTCGCTCAGCCCCAGCATTTT
size: NA
D: NA
J: TRBJ1-5
V: TRBV28

CDR3: CASSPSLAGTNTGELFF
DNA: TGTGCCAGCAGCCCTTCCTTAGCGGGGACGAACACCGGGGAGCTGTTTTTT
size: many
D: TRBD2
J: TRBJ2-2
V: TRBV7-9

CDR3: CASSSRRRYLSSGNTIYF
DNA: TGTGCCAGCAGCTCACGACGGAGGTATCTATCCTCTGGAAACACCATATATTTT
size: NA
D: NA
J: TRBJ1-3
V: TRBV3-1

CDR3: CASADTSYNEQFF
DNA: TGTGCTAGTGCCGACACATCCTACAATGAGCAGTTCTTC
size: few
D: NA
J: TRBJ2-1
V: TRBV12-5

CDR3: CASSLVGNTNYGYTF
DNA: TGCGCCAGCAGCTTGGTTGGAAATACTAACTATGGCTACACCTTC
size: few
D: NA
J: TRBJ1-2
V: TRBV5-1

CDR3: CASSPPMGNNEQFF
DNA: TGTGCCAGCTCACCACCGATGGGGAACAATGAGCAGTTCTTC
size: NA
D: NA
J: TRBJ2-1
V: TRBV18

CDR3: CASSSLMVGRRNTEAFF
DNA: TGTGCCAGCAGCTCCCTGATGGTGGGACGGAGGAACACTGAAGCTTTCTTT
size: NA
D: NA
J: TRBJ1-1
V: TRBV7-2

CDR3: CASSLRQGGSNYGYTF
DNA: TGTGCCAGCAGCTTAAGACAGGGAGGATCAAACTATGGCTACACCTTC
size: NA
D: TRBD1
J: TRBJ1-2
V: TRBV7-9